Each of the 6 T cell receptor beta chains below was sequenced from the same sample in a study of a mutant IDH1 vaccine in newly diagnosed glioma. Described time point: week 35, safety follow-up. Every vaccination contained 300 ug of the mutant IDH1 20-mer peptide and was paired with topical imiquimod. Only in-frame clones appear in the TCRdb table, and some are missing; sequencing was by immunoSEQ multiplex PCR. The sample lists some 42,000 clones, approximately 80% occurring once. These receptors have no known antigen. This specimen consisted of PBMCs, obtained from a glioma patient whose treatment included an IDH1 peptide vaccine. The receptors come from a woman aged 45-60 years with glioma.

The chain carries TRBV2 and TRBJ2-4; TRBD2 is a possible D gene (5 bases). V lost 5 bases and J 7 bases, leaving 6 bases between the germline ends. Germline V gene data show CDR1 as SNHLY and CDR2 as FYNNEI. The CDR3 runs 11 residues. The CDR3 sequence: CASSSGNIQYF. The CDR3 region has the DNA TGTGCCAGCAGTTCGGGGAACATTCAGTACTTC.

The chain is built from TRBV6-5 and TRBJ1-6; D remains unclear. Germline values: CDR1 MNHEY, CDR2 SVGAGI. Trimming removed 0 bases from V and 10 bases from J, with 7 bases in between. The CDR3 loop spans 13 amino acids. The CDR3 reads CASSYSIESPLHF. The DNA for the CDR3 is TGTGCCAGCAGTTACTCGATAGAATCACCCCTCCACTTT.

V is TRBV5-6 and J is TRBJ1-2, with D tentatively TRBD1 (6 bases). CDR1 SGHDT and CDR2 YYEEEE come from the germline V gene. V was cut by 0 bases and J by 7 bases, with 19 bases left in between. The CDR3 is 16 residues long. The CDR3 DNA reads TGTGCCAGCAGCTTGGGGCAGGGGACTCTACGGGGTGGCTACACCTTC. Protein sequence: CASSLGQGTLRGGYTF.

The V and J genes are TRBV7-2 and TRBJ2-7; D not resolved. The CDR3 runs 13 residues. V was trimmed by 6 bases and J by 1 base, leaving 10 bases between them. Germline V CDR1 and CDR2: SGHTA, FQGNSA. CDR3 DNA sequence: TGTGCCAGCAGGGATCGACGGTCCTACGAGCAGTACTTC. It yields the protein CASRDRRSYEQYF. The variable domain in full, completed from reference TRBV7-2 and TRBJ2-7, reads GAGVSQSPSNKVTEKGKDVELRCDPISGHTALYWYRQSLGQGLEFLIYFQGNSAPDKSGLPSDRFSAERTGGSVSTLTIQRTQQEDSAVYLCASRDRRSYEQYFGPGTRLTVT.

This chain connects TRBV5-1 to TRBJ1-4; no reliable D call. V lost 4 bases and J lost 8, with 18 bases in between. The V gene's germline CDR1 is SGHRS and CDR2 YFSETQ. CDR3 length equals 15 residues. CDR3 in amino acids: CASSPSSTPDEKLFF. The CDR3 bases are TGCGCCAGCAGCCCCTCGAGCACGCCCGACGAAAAACTGTTTTTT.

This clone turned up a few times. The chain carries TRBV5-1 and TRBJ1-1; TRBD1 might be the D (5 bases). Germline CDR1 and CDR2: SGHRS and YFSETQ. Trimming removed 6 bases from V and 0 bases from J, with 15 bases in between. The CDR3 length is 15 residues. The CDR3 here is CASNPGQRLNTEAFF. CDR3 nucleotides: TGCGCCAGCAATCCAGGGCAGCGGTTGAACACTGAAGCTTTCTTT.